This TCR beta chain comes out of a study of PD-1 blockade in classical Hodgkin lymphoma (dated by TCRdb to between 2020 and 2021). Turning to the overall study: Nivolumab dosing was 3 mg/kg intravenously every 2 weeks, continuing until either disease progression or unacceptable toxicity. A peripheral blood immune signature of response to PD-1 blockade in classical Hodgkin lymphoma was defined using TCR beta sequencing and CyTOF. What the authors observed across the whole study: A significant rise by C4D1 was seen in CD4+ but not CD8+ TCR diversity (p=0.0027 vs p=0.16), with the rise being most apparent in complete responders (p=0.02). The study was restricted to a single clinical trial cohort, and the causes of repertoire differences, possibly disease activity or prior therapy, were left undefined. Baseline TCR diversity was reported to be lower in newly diagnosed patients than in healthy donors, and even lower in relapsed/refractory patients. Diversity was lower in patients who began nivolumab less than 1 year after ASCT, so these patients were left out of later analyses to avoid confounding by immune reconstitution. Trial patients achieving complete response had baseline diversity similar to newly diagnosed patients, whereas partial responders and progressors had significantly lower diversity.

This specimen's time point label, interpreted: cycle 1 day 1 (C1D1), immediately before nivolumab initiation. Every trial patient had relapsed after autologous stem cell transplantation, and cohorts A, B and C differed in prior brentuximab vedotin exposure. The trial cohort was composed of over 50 patients with relapsed/refractory classical Hodgkin lymphoma, for whom complete response, partial response or progressive disease was recorded as best overall response. Single-agent nivolumab was administered to trial patients in the multi-cohort phase II CheckMate 205 trial. An independent review committee assessed best overall response using the 2007 International Working Group response criteria. Trial PBMCs were collected just before the start of nivolumab (C1D1) and during therapy at cycle 2 day 1 and cycle 4 day 1. After peripheral blood was drawn into 8 mL Vacutainer Cell Preparation Tubes, PBMCs were isolated by centrifugation and then cryopreserved.

The Qiagen DNeasy kit was used to extract genomic DNA both from unsorted PBMCs and from the negatively selected CD4+ and CD8+ fractions. Amplification of TCR beta CDR3 regions was done by immunoSEQ multiplex PCR with primers that anneal to V and J segments. A synthetic immune receptor repertoire was used to minimize amplification bias, and remaining bias was computationally removed after sequencing. Concerning the study's data processing: Repertoire diversity was quantified as the Shannon entropy index using custom Python scripts. The unsorted, CD4+ and CD8+ repertoires were each analyzed separately, with the exception of combined analyses, where CD4+ and CD8+ sequences were merged in silico. Clonal expansion was defined as a frequency increase of at least 2-fold after treatment compared with C1D1, and clones undetected at baseline were assigned a pseudocount of 0.5. Clones with 0 or 1 copy at C1D1 were classified as singleton clones, and clones with 2 or more copies were classified as non-singleton clones. Clones expanded in unsorted samples were labelled as CD4+, CD8+ or unknown by matching protein sequences in sorted samples from the same patient. Wilcoxon tests on paired samples were used to test changes in diversity from C1D1 to C4D1. TCRdb limited this immuneACCESS table to in-frame rearrangements with V and J called. A share of clones is missing; checked studies link under half to unresolved V genes, and the rest is unexplained. The V and J calls and clone size were taken over from that table, and D and trimming were inferred from the DNA. Counted in this sample were 13,000 or so clones; around 76% of them appeared once. The ten biggest clones cover around 4% of the sample.

About this clone: Its antigen has not been determined. No qualities accompany the bases; no much larger clone lies one base away.

Sequences were derived from peripheral blood mononuclear cells (PBMCs), sampled at baseline. The clonotype originates from a human donor with classical Hodgkin lymphoma.

This receptor carries the CDR3 CASSPPTGNGEKLFF. The DNA is as follows: TGTGCCAGCAGTCCCCCGACAGGGAATGGTGAAAAACTGTTTTTT. The chain is assembled from TRBV28 and TRBJ1-4, with 7 middle bases fitting TRBD1. The CDR3 holds 15 amino acids from the cysteine to the phenylalanine. Of the read, only the CDR3 DNA is kept; its 45 bases are in frame from base 1. After removal of 5 bases from V and 7 bases from J, the junction retains 10 bases not matched to a gene. Per the germline V gene, MDHEN is the CDR1 and SYDVKM is the CDR2.